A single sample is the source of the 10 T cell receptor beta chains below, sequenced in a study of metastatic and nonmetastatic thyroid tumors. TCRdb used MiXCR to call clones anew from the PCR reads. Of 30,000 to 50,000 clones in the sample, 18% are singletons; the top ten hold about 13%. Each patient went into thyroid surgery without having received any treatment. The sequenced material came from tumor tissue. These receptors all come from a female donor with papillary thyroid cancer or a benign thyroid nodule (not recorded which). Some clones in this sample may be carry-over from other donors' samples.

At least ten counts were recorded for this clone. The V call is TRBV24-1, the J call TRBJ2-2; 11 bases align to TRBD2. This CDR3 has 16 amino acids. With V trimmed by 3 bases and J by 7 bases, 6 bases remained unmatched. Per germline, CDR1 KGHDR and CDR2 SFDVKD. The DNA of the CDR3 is TGTGCCACCAGTGATACTAGCGGGAGAATACACGGGGAGCTGTTTTTT. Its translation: CATSDTSGRIHGELFF.

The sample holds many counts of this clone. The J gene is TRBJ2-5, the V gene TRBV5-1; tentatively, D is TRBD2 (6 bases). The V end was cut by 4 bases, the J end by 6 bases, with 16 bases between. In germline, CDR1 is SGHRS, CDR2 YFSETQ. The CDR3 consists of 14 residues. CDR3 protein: CASSGAGRTQTQYF. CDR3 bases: TGCGCCAGCAGCGGCGCGGGACGGACCCAGACCCAGTACTTC.

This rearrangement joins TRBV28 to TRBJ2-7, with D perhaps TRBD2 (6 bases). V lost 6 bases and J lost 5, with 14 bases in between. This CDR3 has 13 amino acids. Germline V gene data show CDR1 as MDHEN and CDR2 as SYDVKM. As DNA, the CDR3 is TGTGCCAGCAGGACTGGGGGGAGCCACGAGCAGTACTTC. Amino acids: CASRTGGSHEQYF. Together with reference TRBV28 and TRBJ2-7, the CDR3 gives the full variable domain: DVKVTQSSRYLVKRTGEKVFLECVQDMDHENMFWYRQDPGLGLRLIYFSYDVKMKEKGDIPEGYSVSREKKERFSLILESASTNQTSMYLCASRTGGSHEQYFGPGTRLTVT.

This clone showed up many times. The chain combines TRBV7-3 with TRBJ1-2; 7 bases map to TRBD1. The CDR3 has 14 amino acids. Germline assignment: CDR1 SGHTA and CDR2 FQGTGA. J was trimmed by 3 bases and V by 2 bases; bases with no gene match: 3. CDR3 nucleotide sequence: TGTGCCAGCAGCTTAGGGCAGGGGGACTATGGCTACACCTTC. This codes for CASSLGQGDYGYTF.

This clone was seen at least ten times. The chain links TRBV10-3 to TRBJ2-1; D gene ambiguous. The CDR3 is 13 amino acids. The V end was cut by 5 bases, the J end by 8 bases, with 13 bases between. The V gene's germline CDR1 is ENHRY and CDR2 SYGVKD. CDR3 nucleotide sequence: TGTGCCATCAGTTTGTACCCCTCCGATGAGCAGTTCTTC. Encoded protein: CAISLYPSDEQFF.

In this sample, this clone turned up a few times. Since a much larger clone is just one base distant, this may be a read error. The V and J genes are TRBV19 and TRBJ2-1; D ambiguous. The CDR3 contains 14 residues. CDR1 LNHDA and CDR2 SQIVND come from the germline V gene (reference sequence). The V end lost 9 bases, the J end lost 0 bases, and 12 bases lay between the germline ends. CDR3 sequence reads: CASTGWSSYNEQFF. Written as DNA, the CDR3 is TGTGCCAGCACCGGATGGAGCTCCTACAATGAGCAGTTCTTC.

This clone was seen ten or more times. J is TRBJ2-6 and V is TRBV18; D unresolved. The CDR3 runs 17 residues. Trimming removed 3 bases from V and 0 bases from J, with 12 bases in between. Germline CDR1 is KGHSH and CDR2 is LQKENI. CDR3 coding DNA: TGTGCCAGCTCACCTGCCCCCCGGAGCTCTGGGGCCAACGTCCTGACTTTC. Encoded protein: CASSPAPRSSGANVLTF.

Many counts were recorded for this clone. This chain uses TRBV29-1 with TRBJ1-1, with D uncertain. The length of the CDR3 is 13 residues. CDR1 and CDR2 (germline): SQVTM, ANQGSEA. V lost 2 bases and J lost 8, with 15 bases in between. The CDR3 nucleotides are TGCAGCGTTGAACCTCTCCCTGAGACGGAAGCTTTCTTT. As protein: CSVEPLPETEAFF.

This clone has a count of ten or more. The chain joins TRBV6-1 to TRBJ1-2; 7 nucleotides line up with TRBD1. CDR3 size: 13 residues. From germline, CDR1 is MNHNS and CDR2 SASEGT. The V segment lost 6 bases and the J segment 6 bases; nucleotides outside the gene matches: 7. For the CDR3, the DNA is TGTGCCAGCAGCGGCCGGGACAGCCATGGCTACACCTTC. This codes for CASSGRDSHGYTF.

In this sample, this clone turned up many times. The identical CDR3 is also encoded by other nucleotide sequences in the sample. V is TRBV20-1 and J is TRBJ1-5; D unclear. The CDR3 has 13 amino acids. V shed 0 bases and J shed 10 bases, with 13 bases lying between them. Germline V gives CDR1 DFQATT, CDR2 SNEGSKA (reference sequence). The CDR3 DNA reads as TGCAGTGCTAGAGAGGGAGGGTTTCGCCCCCAGCATTTT. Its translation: CSAREGGFRPQHF.